One and the same sample provided the 2 T cell receptor beta chains below, sequenced in a study of blood T cell repertoires in COVID-19. Method: immunoSEQ multiplex PCR; TCRdb's copy keeps in-frame clones and lacks some. The sample holds 85,000 to 100,000 clones, 90% seen once. Sequenced material: peripheral blood. The receptors here all came from a man aged 55 to 70 with acute or convalescent COVID-19.

J is TRBJ1-1 and V is TRBV6-5; no definite D call. The V end was cut by 7 bases, the J end by 1 base, with 7 bases between. The length of the CDR3 is 12 residues. The germline gives CDR1 MNHEY, CDR2 SVGAGI. This CDR3 is CASKMRNTEAFF. As DNA, the CDR3 is TGTGCCAGCAAGATGCGGAACACTGAAGCTTTCTTT.

The J gene is TRBJ1-1, the V gene TRBV9; 7 bases agree with TRBD1. Germline V gives CDR1 SGDLS, CDR2 YYNGEE. The CDR3 is 18 residues long. Trimming removed 3 bases from V and 2 bases from J; junction bases left unmatched: 16. CDR3 loop: CASSARVRGPDLNTEAFF. In DNA, the CDR3 is TGTGCCAGCAGCGCACGGGTAAGGGGGCCTGACCTTAACACTGAAGCTTTCTTT.